The clone carrying this T cell receptor beta chain was counted a few times. Its specificity is not known. Expressed TCRB transcripts were sequenced, since all the RNA that had been isolated was reverse transcribed. About 3.5 million reads, on average, came from each naive, central memory and regulatory T cell sample. Using immunoSEQ multiplex PCR, the repertoire was profiled, and TCRdb retains in-frame clones only, with some absent. The sample shows approximately 250,000 clones, 9.6% of them seen only once. This sample is drawn from a study of beta chain features in type 1 diabetes. Overall study findings and caveats: Moderate but significant shortening of TCRB CDR3s was recorded in all four CD4+ subsets from Type 1 diabetes patients.

V dropped 5 bases and J dropped 7 bases, with 19 bases sitting between them. This CDR3 region has 15 residues. Looked up from germline, CDR1 is SEHNR and CDR2 is FQNEAQ (reference sequence). Via CD45RO/CCR7/CD25/CD127/CD95/CD27, cells of the CD4+ naive, central memory, regulatory and stem cell-like memory subsets were sorted. The receptor was isolated from a woman aged 18-29 years in good health. V usage is TRBV7-9 and J usage is TRBJ2-3; perhaps TRBD2 as D (6 bases). Specimen: naive CD4+ T cells from blood. CDR3 sequence reads: CASSPPGTVINTQYF. The CDR3 coding sequence is TGTGCCAGCAGCCCGCCCGGGACTGTAATAAATACGCAGTATTTT.